Ten or more counts support the clone carrying this T cell receptor beta chain. What it binds is not known. The record originates from a study of neurological immune-mediated disorders. Whole-study findings and limits: Among expanded clones, no CDR3 amino acid sequences were shared across subjects, a pattern suggesting private repertoires in all groups.

As healthy controls, volunteers from a blood bank in Maryland, USA, were used. The unsorted libraries were prepared from 2 million PBMCs (stored at -80 C). Deletions cut 6 bases from V and 0 bases from J, with 12 bases between. CDR3 size: 15 residues. Germline values: CDR1 ENHRY, CDR2 SYGVKD. TCRdb analysed the 5' RACE reads with MiXCR anew, one entry per CDR3 protein. The sample holds over 25,000 distinct CDR3 sequences, roughly 12% seen once. The chain combines TRBV10-3 with TRBJ1-3; the D gene is possibly TRBD1 (6 bases). The sequence derives from a man in his fifties or sixties in good health. The sample was PBMCs. The CDR3 DNA sequence: TGTGCCATCAGCGAGACAGGAAACTCTGGAAACACCATATATTTT. It specifies CAISETGNSGNTIYF.